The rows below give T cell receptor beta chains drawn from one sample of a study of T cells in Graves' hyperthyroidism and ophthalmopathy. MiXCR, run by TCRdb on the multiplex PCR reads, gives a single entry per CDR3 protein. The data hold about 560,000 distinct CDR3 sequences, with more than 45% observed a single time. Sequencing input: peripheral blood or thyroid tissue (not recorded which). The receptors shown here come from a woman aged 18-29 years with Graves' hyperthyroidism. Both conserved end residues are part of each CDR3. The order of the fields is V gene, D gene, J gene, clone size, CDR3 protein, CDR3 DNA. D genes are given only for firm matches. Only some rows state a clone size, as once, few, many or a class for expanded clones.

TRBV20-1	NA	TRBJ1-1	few	CSARVLGTPDEAFF	TGCAGTGCTAGAGTCCTCGGGACACCGGATGAAGCTTTCTTT
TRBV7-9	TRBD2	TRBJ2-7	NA	CASSPPSGRRYEQYF	TGTGCCAGCAGCCCTCCCAGCGGGAGACGCTACGAGCAGTACTTC
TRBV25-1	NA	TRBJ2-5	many	CASSESPLQETQYF	TGTGCCAGCAGTGAATCCCCACTCCAAGAGACCCAGTACTTC
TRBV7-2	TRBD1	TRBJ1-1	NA	CASSVVSRGMNTEAFF	TGTGCCAGCAGCGTAGTCAGCAGGGGGATGAACACTGAAGCTTTCTTT
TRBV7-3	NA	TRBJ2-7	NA	CASSPLAPMSSYEQYF	TGTGCCAGCTCACCACTCGCTCCGATGAGCTCCTACGAGCAGTACTTC
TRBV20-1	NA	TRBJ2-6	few	CSAMPGAGANVLTF	TGCAGTGCTATGCCGGGGGCTGGGGCCAACGTCCTGACTTTC
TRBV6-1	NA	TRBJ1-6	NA	CASSEAEVSPLHF	TGTGCCAGCAGTGAAGCGGAAGTCTCACCCCTCCACTTT
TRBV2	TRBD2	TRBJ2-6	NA	CASSDWLAGGSGANVLTF	TGTGCCAGCAGTGATTGGCTAGCGGGAGGCTCTGGGGCCAACGTCCTGACTTTC
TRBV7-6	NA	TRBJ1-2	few	CAKTDNYGYTF	TGTGCCAAGACTGATAACTATGGCTACACCTTC
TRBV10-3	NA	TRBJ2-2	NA	CATGRRVPIDTGELFF	TGTGCCACAGGGCGGCGGGTCCCCATCGACACCGGGGAGCTGTTTTTT
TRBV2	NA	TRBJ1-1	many	CASSEEMTDTEAFF	TGTGCCAGCAGTGAAGAAATGACAGACACTGAAGCTTTCTTT
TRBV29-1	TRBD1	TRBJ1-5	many	CSVGTGDQPQHF	TGCAGCGTGGGGACAGGGGATCAGCCCCAGCATTTT
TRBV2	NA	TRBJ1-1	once	CASSEHQISKNTEAFF	TGTGCCAGCAGTGAGCATCAAATATCAAAGAACACTGAAGCTTTCTTT
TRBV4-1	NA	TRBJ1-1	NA	CASSQDPQIRDF	TGCGCCAGCAGCCAAGACCCCCAGATCCGGGACTTT
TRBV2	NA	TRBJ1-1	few	CASSYVGNTEAFF	TGTGCCAGCAGTTACGTCGGGAACACTGAAGCTTTCTTT
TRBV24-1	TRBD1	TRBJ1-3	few	CATSDFPGQGTGNTIYF	TGTGCCACCAGTGATTTTCCGGGACAGGGGACAGGAAACACCATATATTTT
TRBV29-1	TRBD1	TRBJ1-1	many	CSVVNRGNTEAFF	TGCAGCGTTGTCAACAGGGGGAACACTGAAGCTTTCTTT
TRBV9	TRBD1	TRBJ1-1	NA	CASSYLGQENTEAFF	TGTGCCAGCAGTTATCTAGGACAGGAGAACACTGAAGCTTTCTTT
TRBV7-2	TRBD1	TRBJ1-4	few	CASSFSTGPNEKLFF	TGTGCCAGCAGCTTTTCGACAGGGCCAAATGAAAAACTGTTTTTT
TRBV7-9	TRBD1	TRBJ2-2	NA	CASSLATGGSGELFF	TGTGCCAGCAGCTTAGCGACAGGGGGTTCCGGGGAGCTGTTTTTT
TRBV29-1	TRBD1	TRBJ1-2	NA	CSVGGGQGPYGYTF	TGCAGCGTGGGGGGAGGACAGGGGCCCTATGGCTACACCTTC
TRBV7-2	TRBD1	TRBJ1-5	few	CASSLYRGQGAAQPQHF	TGTGCCAGCAGCCTATACCGAGGACAGGGGGCAGCTCAGCCCCAGCATTTT
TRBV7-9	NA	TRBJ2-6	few	CASSHISGANVLTF	TGTGCCAGCAGTCATATCTCTGGGGCCAACGTCCTGACTTTC
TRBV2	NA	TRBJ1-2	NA	CASSPSAEPNYGYTF	TGTGCCAGCAGTCCGTCGGCGGAACCTAACTATGGCTACACCTTC
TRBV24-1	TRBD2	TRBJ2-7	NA	CASSWTSAVYEQYF	TGTGCCAGCAGTTGGACTAGCGCCGTCTACGAGCAGTACTTC
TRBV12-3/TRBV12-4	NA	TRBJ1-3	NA	CASWDPRGFSGNTIYF	TGTGCCAGCTGGGACCCCCGGGGATTCTCTGGAAACACCATATATTTT
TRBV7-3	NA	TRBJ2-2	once	CASSFSSMTSGAGELLF	TGTGCCAGCAGCTTTAGTTCGATGACGTCGGGTGCCGGGGAGCTGCTTTTT
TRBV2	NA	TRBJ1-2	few	CASMRGGGYTF	TGTGCCAGCATGAGGGGAGGAGGCTACACCTTC
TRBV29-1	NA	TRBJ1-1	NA	CSVEGTVNTEAFF	TGCAGCGTTGAAGGGACGGTGAACACTGAAGCTTTCTTT
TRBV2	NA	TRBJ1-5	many	CASSGGISNQPQHF	TGTGCCAGCTCCGGGGGAATCAGCAATCAGCCCCAGCATTTT
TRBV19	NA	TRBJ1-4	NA	CASSKLRQDTTTNEKLFF	TGTGCCAGTAGTAAACTGAGACAAGACACAACAACTAATGAAAAACTGTTTTTT
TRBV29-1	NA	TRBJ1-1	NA	CSVIAGDTEAFF	TGCAGCGTTATCGCAGGGGACACTGAAGCTTTCTTT
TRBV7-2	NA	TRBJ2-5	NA	CASSLRQAETQYF	TGTGCCAGCAGCTTGCGACAGGCTGAGACCCAGTACTTC
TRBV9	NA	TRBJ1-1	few	CASSVGGAPTAEAFF	TGTGCCAGCAGCGTCGGGGGAGCCCCAACTGCTGAAGCTTTCTTT
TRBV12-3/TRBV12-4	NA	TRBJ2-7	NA	CASSPVGLSAYEQYF	TGTGCCAGCAGCCCCGTCGGACTCTCTGCTTACGAGCAGTACTTC
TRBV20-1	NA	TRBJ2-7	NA	CSASLGRNYEQYF	TGCAGTGCTTCGCTGGGCAGGAATTACGAGCAGTACTTC
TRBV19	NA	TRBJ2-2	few	CASTPDREGSGELFF	TGTGCCAGTACCCCGGACAGGGAGGGGTCCGGGGAGCTGTTTTTT
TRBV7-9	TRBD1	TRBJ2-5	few	CASSQGDSLYQETQYF	TGCGCCAGCAGCCAAGGGGACAGTTTGTACCAAGAGACCCAGTACTTC
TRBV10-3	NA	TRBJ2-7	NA	CASSFFPELGSGRPFEQYF	TGTGCCAGCAGTTTCTTCCCCGAACTAGGTAGCGGCCGACCCTTCGAGCAGTACTTC
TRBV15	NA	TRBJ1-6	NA	CATSREGTGSPLHF	TGTGCCACCAGCAGAGAGGGGACGGGTTCACCCCTCCACTTT
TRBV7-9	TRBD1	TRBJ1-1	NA	CASSLVDQGDPTEAFF	TGTGCCAGCAGCTTAGTTGACCAGGGGGATCCCACTGAAGCTTTCTTT
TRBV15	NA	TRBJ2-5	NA	CASSLLVAEQETQYF	TGTGCCAGCAGTTTACTGGTTGCGGAGCAAGAGACCCAGTACTTC
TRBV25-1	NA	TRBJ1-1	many	CASTQSPGDKNTEAFF	TGTGCCAGCACTCAATCCCCCGGGGACAAGAACACTGAAGCTTTCTTT
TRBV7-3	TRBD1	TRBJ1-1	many	CASSSGTGSTEAFF	TGTGCCAGCAGCTCCGGGACAGGGAGCACTGAAGCTTTCTTT
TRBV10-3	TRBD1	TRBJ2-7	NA	CAISDATGGSYEQYF	TGTGCCATCAGTGACGCGACAGGGGGCTCCTACGAGCAGTACTTC
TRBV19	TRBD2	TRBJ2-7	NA	CASSMLREADFCEQYF	TGTGCCAGTAGTATGTTGCGGGAGGCCGACTTCTGCGAGCAGTACTTC